Listed below are T cell receptor beta chains from one sample, sequenced in a study of human T cells and chemical hapten exposure. From the RACE reads, TCRdb called clonotypes with MiXCR, one entry per CDR3 protein. The table includes roughly 89,000 distinct CDR3 sequences, roughly a tenth detected once. This specimen consisted of whole blood, obtained in connection with sensitization to the hapten diphenylcyclopropenone (DPC). The receptors were sampled from a woman in her thirties with alopecia areata. Some clones in this sample may be carry-over from other donors' samples. CDR3s include the opening cysteine and the closing phenylalanine or tryptophan. D genes are given only for firm matches. Expanded clones are given a class, and other clones once, few, many or no size at all.

.	TRBV4-1	.	TRBJ1-2	TGCGCCAGCAGCCAAGAGGGCACTTCCCTCTATGGCTACACCTTC	CASSQEGTSLYGYTF
.	TRBV29-1	.	TRBJ2-7	TGCAGCGTTGAAGATCCCCGGGGGGCGAAGCAGTACTTC	CSVEDPRGAKQYF
few	TRBV10-3	.	TRBJ2-7	TGTGCCATCAGTGATATTATGGGCAGTCCCTACGAGCAGTACTTC	CAISDIMGSPYEQYF
.	TRBV29-1	.	TRBJ2-1	TGCAGCGTCCGAGTCGAGGGCGGTGAGCAGTTCTTC	CSVRVEGGEQFF
many	TRBV28	.	TRBJ1-1	TGTGCCAGCAGTCCCCTCATGCGGAGGGCTGAAGCTTTCTTT	CASSPLMRRAEAFF
.	TRBV7-2	TRBD2	TRBJ2-1	TGTGCCAGCAGCTTAGTTTTCGGGACTAGCGGAAACAATGAGCAGTTCTTC	CASSLVFGTSGNNEQFF
many	TRBV5-1	.	TRBJ2-1	TGCGCCAGCAGCTTAGGTCCGGGGGAGTGGGGTGAGCAGTTCTTC	CASSLGPGEWGEQFF
.	TRBV27	.	TRBJ2-4	TGTGCCAGCAGTCCCCAGGAAAACATTCAGTACTTC	CASSPQENIQYF
.	TRBV5-1	TRBD2	TRBJ2-1	TGCGCCAGCAGCCCGGGGGGGCACAATGAGCAGTTCTTC	CASSPGGHNEQFF
.	TRBV20-1	.	TRBJ2-1	TGCAGTGCTAGAGATGGAAGAGGGGCCCCCACGGGAGAGCAGTTCTTC	CSARDGRGAPTGEQFF
many	TRBV6-6	TRBD2	TRBJ2-5	TGTGCCAGCACTAGCGGTGCTAGCGGGAGGGTTGAGACCCAGTACTTC	CASTSGASGRVETQYF
.	TRBV7-9	TRBD1	TRBJ1-1	TGTGCCAGCAGCGGGGCAGGGGGCGTGAACACTGAAGCTTTCTTT	CASSGAGGVNTEAFF
.	TRBV14	TRBD1	TRBJ2-1	TGTGCCAGCAGCCGGGGACAGGCGACCTACAATGAGCAGTTCTTC	CASSRGQATYNEQFF
many	TRBV5-1	.	TRBJ2-6	TGCGCCAGCAGCTTGGCCGTGGGATCTGGGGCCAACGTCCTGACTTTC	CASSLAVGSGANVLTF